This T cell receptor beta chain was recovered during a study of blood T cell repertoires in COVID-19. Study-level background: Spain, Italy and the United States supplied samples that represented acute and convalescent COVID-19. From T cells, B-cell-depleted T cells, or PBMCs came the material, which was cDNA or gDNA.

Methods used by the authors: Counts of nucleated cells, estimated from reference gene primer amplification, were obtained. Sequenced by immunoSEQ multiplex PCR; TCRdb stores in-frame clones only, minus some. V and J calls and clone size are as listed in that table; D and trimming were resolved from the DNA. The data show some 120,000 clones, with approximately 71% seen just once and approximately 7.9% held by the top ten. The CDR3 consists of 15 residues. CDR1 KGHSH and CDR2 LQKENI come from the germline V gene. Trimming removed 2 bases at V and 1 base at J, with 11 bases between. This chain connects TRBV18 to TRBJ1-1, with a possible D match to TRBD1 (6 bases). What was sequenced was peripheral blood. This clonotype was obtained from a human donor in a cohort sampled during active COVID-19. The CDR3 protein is CASSPTGQTNTEAFF. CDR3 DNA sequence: TGTGCCAGCTCACCAACGGGACAAACGAACACTGAAGCTTTCTTT.